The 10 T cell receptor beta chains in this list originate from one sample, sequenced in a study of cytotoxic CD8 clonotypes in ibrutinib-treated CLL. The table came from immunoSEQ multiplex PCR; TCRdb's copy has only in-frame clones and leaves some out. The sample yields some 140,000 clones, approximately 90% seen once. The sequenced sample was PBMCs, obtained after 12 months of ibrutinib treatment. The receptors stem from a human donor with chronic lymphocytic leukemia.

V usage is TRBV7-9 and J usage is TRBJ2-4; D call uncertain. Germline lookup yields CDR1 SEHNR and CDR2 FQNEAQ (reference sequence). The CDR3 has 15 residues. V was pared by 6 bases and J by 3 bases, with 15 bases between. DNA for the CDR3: TGTGCCAGCAGTGTGAGTTGGATGAGCAAAAACATTCAGTACTTC. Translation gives CASSVSWMSKNIQYF.

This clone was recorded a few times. The CDR3 here is CASSYPGEAYGYTF. The CDR3 DNA follows: TGTGCCAGCAGTTACCCTGGGGAAGCCTATGGCTACACCTTC. This rearrangement joins TRBV6-6 to TRBJ1-2; D gene uncertain. CDR1 MNHNY and CDR2 SVGAGI come from the germline V gene (reference sequence). CDR3 length equals 14 residues. V lost 2 bases and J lost 4, with 11 bases in between.

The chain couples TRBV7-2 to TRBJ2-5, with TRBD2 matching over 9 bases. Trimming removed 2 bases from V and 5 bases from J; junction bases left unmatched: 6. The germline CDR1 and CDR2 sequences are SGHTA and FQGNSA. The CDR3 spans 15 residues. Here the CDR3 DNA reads TGTGCCAGCAGCTTAAGCCCTAGCGGGACGGAGACCCAGTACTTC. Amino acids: CASSLSPSGTETQYF. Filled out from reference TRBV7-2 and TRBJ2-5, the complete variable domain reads GAGVSQSPSNKVTEKGKDVELRCDPISGHTALYWYRQSLGQGLEFLIYFQGNSAPDKSGLPSDRFSAERTGGSVSTLTIQRTQQEDSAVYLCASSLSPSGTETQYFGPGTRLLVL.

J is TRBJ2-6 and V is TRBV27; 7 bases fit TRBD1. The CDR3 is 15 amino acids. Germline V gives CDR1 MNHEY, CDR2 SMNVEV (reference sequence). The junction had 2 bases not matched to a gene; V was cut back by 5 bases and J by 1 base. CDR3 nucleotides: TGTGCCAGCAGTCCGACAGGGTCTGGGGCCAACGTCCTGACTTTC. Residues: CASSPTGSGANVLTF.

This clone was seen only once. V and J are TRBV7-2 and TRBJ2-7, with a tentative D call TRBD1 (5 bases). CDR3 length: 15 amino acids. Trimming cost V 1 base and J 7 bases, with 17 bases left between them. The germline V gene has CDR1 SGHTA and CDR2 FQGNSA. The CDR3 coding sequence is TGTGCCAGCAGCTTAGTTGGGGCAGGGTGGGAAGAGCAGTACTTC. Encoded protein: CASSLVGAGWEEQYF. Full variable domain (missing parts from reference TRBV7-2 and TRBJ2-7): GAGVSQSPSNKVTEKGKDVELRCDPISGHTALYWYRQSLGQGLEFLIYFQGNSAPDKSGLPSDRFSAERTGGSVSTLTIQRTQQEDSAVYLCASSLVGAGWEEQYFGPGTRLTVT.

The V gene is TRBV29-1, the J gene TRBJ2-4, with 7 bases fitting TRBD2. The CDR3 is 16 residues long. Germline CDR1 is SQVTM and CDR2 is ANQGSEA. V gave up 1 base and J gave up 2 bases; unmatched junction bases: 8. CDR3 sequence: CSVEGGGGSTKNIQYF. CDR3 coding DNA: TGCAGCGTTGAAGGGGGGGGAGGGTCAACCAAAAACATTCAGTACTTC.

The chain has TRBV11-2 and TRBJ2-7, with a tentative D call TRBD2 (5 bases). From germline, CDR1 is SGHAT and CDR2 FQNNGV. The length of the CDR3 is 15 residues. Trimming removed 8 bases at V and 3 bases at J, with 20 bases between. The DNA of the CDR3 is TGTGCCAGCCGCCAAGGCGGGCACGGGATCTACGAGCAGTACTTC. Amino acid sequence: CASRQGGHGIYEQYF.

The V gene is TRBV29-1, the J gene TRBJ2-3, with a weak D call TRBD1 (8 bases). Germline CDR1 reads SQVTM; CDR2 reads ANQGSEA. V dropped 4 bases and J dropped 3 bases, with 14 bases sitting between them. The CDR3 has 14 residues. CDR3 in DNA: TGCAGCGTTGCCGACAGGGGAGGGACAGATACGCAGTATTTT. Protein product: CSVADRGGTDTQYF.

Here the CDR3 DNA reads TGTGCCAGTGTACCCCCGAGCGGGAGGGCCGGCAATGAGCAGTTCTTC. Its protein product is CASVPPSGRAGNEQFF. The chain employs TRBV19 and TRBJ2-1; the match to TRBD2 covers 10 bases. The CDR3 has 16 residues. J was trimmed by 6 bases and V by 8 bases; bases with no gene match: 13. CDR1 and CDR2 (germline): LNHDA, SQIVND (reference sequence).

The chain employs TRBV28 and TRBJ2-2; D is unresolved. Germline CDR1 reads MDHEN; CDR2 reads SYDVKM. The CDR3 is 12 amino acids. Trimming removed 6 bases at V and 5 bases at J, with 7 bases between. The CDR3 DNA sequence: TGTGCCAGCAGGGGTCGGACCGGGGAGCTGTTTTTT. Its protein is CASRGRTGELFF.